The text below deals with one T cell receptor beta chain. Its cognate antigen is unknown. The data derive from a study of T-cell memory formation after mild COVID-19. For the study at large: TCR clustering was largely donor specific. Study findings and constraints: Pre-infection memory held some responding clones, suggesting pre-existing cross-reactive T cells responded. The authors left the SARS-CoV-2 specificity of second-wave clones peaking on day 37 unconfirmed.

V was shortened by 2 bases and J by 7 bases, with 12 bases between the two germline ends. The CDR3 extends over 13 amino acids. CDR1 is GTSNPN and CDR2 is SVGIG in the germline V gene (reference sequence). A 5'RACE reaction primed in the constant segment made cDNA libraries of TCR alpha and TCR beta, and these carried sample barcodes and UMIs. Each CDR3 protein is one row after TCRdb ran MiXCR on the 5' RACE reads. The sample records 35,000 to 45,000 distinct CDR3 sequences, approximately 7% being singletons. This chain uses TRBV30 with TRBJ2-1; D gene unclear. Material for sequencing was PBMCs or a T cell subset sorted from them (not recorded which). This TCR came from a man aged 18 to 30 who had mild COVID-19 (a few samples of this study predate the infection). Cell type and time point are not known. The CDR3 DNA sequence: TGTGCCTGGAGTCCCTTGTTGGGGAATGAGCAGTTCTTC. Translating gives CAWSPLLGNEQFF. Full variable domain (rest looked up from reference TRBV30 and TRBJ2-1): SQTIHQWPATLVQPVGSPLSLECTVEGTSNPNLYWYRQAAGRGLQLLFYSVGIGQISSEVPQNLSASRPQDRQFILSSKKLLLSDSGFYLCAWSPLLGNEQFFGPGTRLTVL.